The T cell receptor beta chain described here comes from a study of T cell responses to AZD1222 COVID-19 vaccine (dated by TCRdb to the early 2020s). With regard to the full study: AZD1222 recipients given second doses at about 4 weeks or at about 12 weeks were pooled, since spike-specific TCR depth and breadth were not found to differ between the two schedules. A total of 230 to 250 trial participants underwent TCR sequencing, of whom approximately 210 received two doses of AZD1222 and about 25 received two doses of the MenACWY control vaccine. Trial participants were enrolled into age subgroups of 18-55, 56-69 and 70-plus years, which contained about 150, 28 and 57 TCR-sequenced participants, respectively. General findings and caveats noted by the study authors: Conclusions about previously exposed vaccinees are limited because only five to seven AZD1222 recipients were SARS-CoV-2 seropositive at baseline. In the small 56-69-year group, the increase in depth fell short of significance, most likely because of low power. Nearly half of unique spike-specific TCRs reportedly recognized epitopes outside regions mutated in the B.1.351 and B.1.1.7 variants. Most participants were white British and females outnumbered males, and the authors suggested that clonal diversity may have been underestimated. Because no day 14 peak-response samples were available, repertoires were characterized only after the peak T cell response. A significant rise in spike-specific TCR breadth and depth was observed after two AZD1222 doses relative to day 0 and relative to MenACWY recipients. Vaccine-associated CD4 TCRs spanned the whole spike protein, with dominant responses in regions 160-218 and 743-854.

A note on this clone: Its antigen target is currently unknown. Per-base quality was not reported, and no clone a single base away is much larger than it.

V is cut by 6 bases and J by 11 bases, and the space between the germline ends is 26 bases. The CDR3, from cysteine to phenylalanine, totals 16 residues. Solely the CDR3 DNA is kept, with 48 bases framed from the first base. The germline V gene (reference sequence) provides CDR1 LNHDA and CDR2 SQIVND. The CDR3 regions of human TCRbeta chains were subjected to immunosequencing. In the source study's methods: TCRs in the repertoires were compared against a reference library of SARS-CoV-2-specific TCRs that had been generated with the MIRA antigen-specificity platform. Breadth meant the fraction of unique TCRs that were SARS-CoV-2-associated, whereas depth meant the fraction of total T cells that were SARS-CoV-2-associated. Each spike-specific TCR was assigned to its reactive spike region and to a CD4 or CD8 class using the MIRA data. Log10-transformed breadth and depth values were compared by one-way ANOVA with Sidak's multiple comparisons tests. TCRdb retrieved this table from immuneACCESS and kept in-frame rearrangements only. Not all clones are present; in checked studies, unresolved V genes account for under half, and no reason is known for the remainder. That table is the source of V, J and clone size, and D and trimming were worked out from the DNA. This sample comprises roughly 120,000 clones, over 75% of them detected only once. Around a sixth of the sample rests with the top ten.

In the paper's terms, the time point label means: baseline before first vaccination. Vaccinee samples were obtained from the UK trials COV001 and COV002, which included a single-blind randomized controlled phase 2/3 trial of AZD1222 (ChAdOx1 nCoV-19) in healthy adults. For TCRbeta chain sequencing, PBMC samples were collected from trial participants at day 0 and at day 28 after the second dose. Here the sequenced sample was peripheral blood, taken on day 0 of AZD1222 vaccination. Recombination connected TRBV19 to TRBJ1-5; D gene: possibly TRBD1, on 5 matching bases. The sequence was obtained from an adult in good health. The CDR3 protein: CASSRPDRLRLWAQHF. In nucleotides, the sequence is TGTGCCAGTAGCCGACCCGACAGACTCAGGCTGTGGGCCCAGCATTTT.